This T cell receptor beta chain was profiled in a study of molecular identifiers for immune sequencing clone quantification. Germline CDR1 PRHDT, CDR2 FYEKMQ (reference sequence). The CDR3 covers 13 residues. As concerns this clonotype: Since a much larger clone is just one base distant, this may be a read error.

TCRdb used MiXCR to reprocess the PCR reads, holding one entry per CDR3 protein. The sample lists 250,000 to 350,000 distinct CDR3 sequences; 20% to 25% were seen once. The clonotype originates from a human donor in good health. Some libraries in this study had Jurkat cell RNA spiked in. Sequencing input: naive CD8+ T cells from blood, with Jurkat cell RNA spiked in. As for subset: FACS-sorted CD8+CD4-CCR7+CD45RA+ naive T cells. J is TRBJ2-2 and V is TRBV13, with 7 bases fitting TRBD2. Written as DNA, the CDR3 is TGTACCAGCGCAGCGGGAAACACCGGGGAGCTGTTTTTT. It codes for CTSAAGNTGELFF.